These 30 T cell receptor beta chains came from one sample sequenced in a study of CD8 T cells in Susac syndrome. Reverse transcription of about 0.45 to 1 ug RNA used random hexamers. TCRdb called the immunoSEQ multiplex PCR reads again in MiXCR, with one record for every CDR3 protein. The repertoire holds about 210,000 distinct CDR3 sequences, with 95% as singletons. The sequenced sample consisted of CD4+ T cells from PBMCs. The source of these receptors is a human donor in good health.

The V and J genes are TRBV24-1 and TRBJ1-1; 7 bases fit TRBD1. The CDR3 contains 13 residues. V was clipped by 2 bases and J by 7 bases; unmatched bases: 3. Germline loops: CDR1 KGHDR, CDR2 SFDVKD. For the CDR3, the DNA is TGTGCCACCAGTGATTCGGACAGGAGTGAAGCTTTCTTT. Residues: CATSDSDRSEAFF.

V and J are TRBV10-3 and TRBJ2-7, with 12 bases aligning to TRBD2. V shed 6 bases and J 5 bases; nucleotides not matched to a gene: 5. The CDR3 loop spans 14 amino acids. Germline V lookup: CDR1 ENHRY, CDR2 SYGVKD. CDR3 amino acids: CAISVTSGGNEQYF. The CDR3 DNA reads as TGTGCCATCAGCGTGACTAGCGGGGGAAACGAGCAGTACTTC.

The V gene is TRBV12-3 or TRBV12-4, the J gene TRBJ2-5, with D unclear. The CDR3 runs to 14 residues. Trimming took 2 bases from V and 4 from J, leaving 11 bases between them. The CDR3 loop is CASSLSGEGETQYF. The CDR3 nucleotides are TGTGCCAGCAGTTTATCTGGGGAAGGAGAGACCCAGTACTTC.

The V call is TRBV2, the J call TRBJ2-5; D is perhaps TRBD2 (5 bases). Germline loops: CDR1 SNHLY, CDR2 FYNNEI. The CDR3 runs to 15 residues. The V end was cut by 2 bases, the J end by 2 bases, with 12 bases between. The CDR3 sequence is CASSEFSPGQETQYF. The DNA of the CDR3 is TGTGCCAGCAGTGAATTCAGTCCGGGGCAAGAGACCCAGTACTTC.

The chain couples TRBV3-1 to TRBJ2-3; no reliable D call. Per germline, CDR1 LGHDT and CDR2 YNNKEL (reference sequence). Trimming left V 1 base short and J 3 bases short, with 11 bases between. This CDR3 region has 15 residues. Written as DNA, the CDR3 is TGTGCCAGCAGCCAAGGGATCCCCGGGACAGATACGCAGTATTTT. This translates into CASSQGIPGTDTQYF.

V usage is TRBV12-3 or TRBV12-4 and J usage is TRBJ1-2; no definite D call. Trimming removed 6 bases at V and 4 bases at J, with 15 bases between. This CDR3 comprises 14 residues. The chain's CDR3 is CASSPGGYSYGYTF. Written as DNA, the CDR3 is TGTGCCAGCAGCCCGGGAGGATACTCCTATGGCTACACCTTC.

The genes are TRBV19 and TRBJ2-7, with 11 bases identical to TRBD1. V trimming: 5 bases; J trimming: 3 bases; junction bases outside the gene matches: 6. The length of the CDR3 is 15 residues. Per germline, CDR1 LNHDA and CDR2 SQIVND (reference sequence). The DNA for the CDR3 is TGTGCCAGTAGTGGGCCGGGACAGGGGGTCTACGAGCAGTACTTC. It codes for CASSGPGQGVYEQYF.

The chain has TRBV5-1 and TRBJ1-2, with no clear D. Deletions cut 4 bases from V and 4 bases from J, with 11 bases between. Germline lookup yields CDR1 SGHRS and CDR2 YFSETQ. There are 13 residues in the CDR3. The CDR3 sequence: CASSTESLYGYTF. CDR3 nucleotide sequence: TGCGCCAGCAGCACGGAGAGCCTCTATGGCTACACCTTC. Together with reference TRBV5-1 and TRBJ1-2, the CDR3 gives the full variable domain: KAGVTQTPRYLIKTRGQQVTLSCSPISGHRSVSWYQQTPGQGLQFLFEYFSETQRNKGNFPGRFSGRQFSNSRSEMNVSTLELGDSALYLCASSTESLYGYTFGSGTRLTVV.

The chain links TRBV20-1 to TRBJ2-7; D is undetermined. The ends were cut back, 6 bases at V and 3 bases at J, with 9 bases in the middle. Germline CDR1 reads DFQATT; CDR2 reads SNEGSKA (reference sequence). CDR3 length equals 11 residues. The CDR3 coding sequence is TGCAGTGCGAAAAACTACTACGAGCAGTACGTC. Its protein product is CSAKNYYEQYV.

The rearrangement links TRBV29-1 to TRBJ1-2, with unresolved D. V was shortened by 2 bases and J by 4 bases, with 8 bases between the two germline ends. The CDR3 loop spans 12 amino acids. CDR1 is SQVTM, CDR2 ANQGSEA, per germline. CDR3 DNA: TGCAGCGTTGAAACGGCTAGCTATGGCTACACCTTC. Amino acid sequence: CSVETASYGYTF.

The chain employs TRBV3-1 and TRBJ1-4; TRBD1 agrees at 7 bases. This CDR3 region has 15 residues. Trimming took 4 bases from V and 4 from J; bases not matched to a gene: 6. The V gene's germline CDR1 is LGHDT and CDR2 YNNKEL (reference sequence). The CDR3 bases are TGTGCCAGCAGCCCCAGACAGGGTAGTAATGAAAAACTGTTTTTT. It yields the protein CASSPRQGSNEKLFF.

The CDR3 is CASSEFNSFSPLHF. In DNA form, the CDR3 reads TGTGCCAGCAGTGAATTCAACAGTTTTTCACCCCTCCACTTT. The chain joins TRBV25-1 to TRBJ1-6, with D uncertain. The CDR3 has 14 residues. With 1 base removed from V and 9 bases from J, the gap between germline ends came to 10 bases. Per germline, CDR1 MGHDK and CDR2 SYGVNS.

The chain recombines TRBV10-3 with TRBJ1-1, with TRBD1 matching 9 bases. This CDR3 region has 15 residues. The germline CDR1 and CDR2 sequences are ENHRY and SYGVKD. With V trimmed by 3 bases and J by 5 bases, 7 bases remained unmatched. The CDR3 region has the DNA TGTGCCATCAGTGAACAACAGGGGGCGAGTACTGAAGCTTTCTTT. This codes for CAISEQQGASTEAFF.

With respect to this clonotype: The CDR3 does not close with the conserved phenylalanine or tryptophan, likely indicating a read error. The CDR3 loop reads CSASEETQYL. CDR3 DNA: TGCAGTGCTTCCGAAGAGACCCAGTACTTG. J is TRBJ2-5 and V is TRBV20-1; no clear D. Trimming removed 5 bases from V and 3 bases from J, with 4 bases in between. The CDR3 runs to 10 residues. The germline gives CDR1 DFQATT, CDR2 SNEGSKA (reference sequence).

The chain uses TRBV30 and TRBJ1-1, with D tentatively TRBD1 (5 bases). CDR3 length: 13 amino acids. Trimming stripped 5 bases from V and 4 bases from J, with 14 bases between. The germline CDR1 and CDR2 sequences are GTSNPN and SVGIG (reference sequence). DNA of the CDR3: TGTGCCTGGGAAAGACAGACTTCCACTGAAGCTTTCTTT. It codes for CAWERQTSTEAFF.

This rearrangement joins TRBV15 to TRBJ1-5; TRBD1 might be the D (5 bases). The CDR3 runs 13 residues. Germline-derived CDR1 and CDR2 are LNHNV and YYDKDF (reference sequence). V lost 1 base and J lost 6, with 7 bases in between. The chain's CDR3 is CATSRVQGQPQHF. CDR3 nucleotides: TGTGCCACCAGCAGAGTTCAGGGTCAGCCCCAGCATTTT.

This clonotype was seen once. The V and J genes are TRBV28 and TRBJ1-2; D is undetermined. V gave up 10 bases and J gave up 7 bases, with 16 bases separating them. The CDR3 runs 12 residues. Germline V lookup: CDR1 MDHEN, CDR2 SYDVKM. The CDR3 DNA sequence: TGTGCCACAGACGAGGCAGGCTCTGGCTACACCTTC. Encoded protein: CATDEAGSGYTF.

The chain carries TRBV5-6 and TRBJ1-2; D possibly corresponds to TRBD1 (5 bases). The CDR3 has 15 amino acids. CDR1 and CDR2 from the germline V gene are SGHDT and YYEEEE. V was cut by 4 bases and J by 8 bases, with 21 bases left in between. DNA of the CDR3: TGTGCCAGCAGCGCCTTGTCCTCAGGGTTTGGAGGCTACACCTTC. Translation gives CASSALSSGFGGYTF.

This chain joins TRBV27 and TRBJ2-6, with 7 bases identical to TRBD2. This CDR3 is built from 16 residues. V shed 7 bases, J shed 1 base, and the junction held 7 bases outside the gene matches. In germline, CDR1 is MNHEY, CDR2 SMNVEV (reference sequence). The CDR3 region is CASTGRWVSGANVLTF. CDR3 in DNA: TGTGCCAGCACCGGGAGGTGGGTTTCTGGGGCCAACGTCCTGACTTTC.

The J gene is TRBJ2-3, the V gene TRBV7-2; 13 positions match TRBD2. This CDR3 is 16 amino acids long. Germline assignment: CDR1 SGHTA and CDR2 FQGNSA. V gave up 3 bases and J gave up 4 bases; unmatched junction bases: 4. The chain's CDR3 is CASSFLTSGGADTQYF. CDR3 coding DNA: TGTGCCAGCAGCTTCTTAACTAGCGGGGGGGCAGATACGCAGTATTTT.

The genes are TRBV25-1 and TRBJ2-5; the match to TRBD1 covers 8 bases. V lost 8 bases, J lost 1 base, and 3 bases stayed unmatched. Germline V gene data show CDR1 as MGHDK and CDR2 as SYGVNS. The CDR3 is made up of 13 amino acids. Here the CDR3 reads CASRDRTQETQYF. CDR3 in DNA: TGTGCCAGCCGGGACAGGACCCAAGAGACCCAGTACTTC.

This chain uses TRBV5-4 with TRBJ2-4; unclear D gene. The CDR3 spans 12 residues. Germline values: CDR1 SGHNT, CDR2 YYREEE (reference sequence). V lost 5 bases, J lost 6 bases, and 9 bases lay in between. CDR3 nucleotide sequence: TGTGCCAGCAGTTTAGACGCAAACATTCAGTACTTC. Translation gives CASSLDANIQYF.

The chain is built from TRBV5-4 and TRBJ2-5; D is possibly TRBD1 or TRBD2 (5 bases each). The length of the CDR3 is 15 residues. Germline V gene lookup returns CDR1 SGHNT and CDR2 YYREEE (reference sequence). V lost 4 bases and J 4 bases, leaving 17 bases between the germline ends. CDR3 sequence (DNA): TGTGCCAGCAGCGTAGACGGGACCCAGGTAGAGACCCAGTACTTC. It specifies CASSVDGTQVETQYF.

V usage is TRBV3-1 and J usage is TRBJ2-6; D ambiguous. V lost 1 base, J lost 4 bases, and 11 bases lay in between. This CDR3 contains 16 residues. Germline CDR1 reads LGHDT; CDR2 reads YNNKEL (reference sequence). In DNA form, the CDR3 reads TGTGCCAGCAGCCAAGTGCGGTCCTCCGGGGCCAACGTCCTGACTTTC. Protein product: CASSQVRSSGANVLTF.

V gene TRBV12-3 or TRBV12-4 combines with J gene TRBJ2-5; weak D call: TRBD2 (6 bases). Trimming left V 6 bases short and J 5 bases short, with 13 bases between. This CDR3 spans 13 amino acids. The DNA of the CDR3 is TGTGCCAGCAGCCGACTAGTAATGGAGACCCAGTACTTC. Translated: CASSRLVMETQYF.

The V and J genes are TRBV29-1 and TRBJ1-1; D not certain. The CDR3 consists of 10 residues. The V gene's germline CDR1 is SQVTM and CDR2 ANQGSEA. V lost 4 bases to trimming and J lost 8 bases, with 8 bases between them. The CDR3 coding sequence is TGCAGCGTTGGGTTCGAGGAAGCTTTCTTT. Translating it yields CSVGFEEAFF.

This chain connects TRBV29-1 to TRBJ1-1; tentatively, D is TRBD1 (5 bases). The CDR3 consists of 15 residues. Trimming removed 5 bases from V and 2 bases from J, with 18 bases in between. Per germline, CDR1 SQVTM and CDR2 ANQGSEA. The CDR3 coding sequence is TGCAGCGTTTCGAGGTGGGGGACCGCTAACACTGAAGCTTTCTTT. Amino acids: CSVSRWGTANTEAFF.

The chain couples TRBV25-1 to TRBJ1-2; D gene unclear. CDR1 and CDR2 from the germline V gene are MGHDK and SYGVNS. The CDR3 totals 14 residues. V gave up 1 base and J gave up 8 bases, with 14 bases separating them. For the CDR3, the DNA is TGTGCCAGCAGTGAATCATTTAAGGCACGGGGCTACACCTTC. Protein: CASSESFKARGYTF.

The V and J genes are TRBV3-1 and TRBJ1-5, with 8 positions matching TRBD1. Germline V lookup: CDR1 LGHDT, CDR2 YNNKEL (reference sequence). Trimming removed 1 base from V and 6 bases from J; junction bases left unmatched: 5. This CDR3 comprises 15 residues. CDR3 protein: CASSQGRGTGQPQHF. The DNA of the CDR3 is TGTGCCAGCAGCCAAGGACGGGGGACAGGTCAGCCCCAGCATTTT. Full variable domain (remainder filled in from reference TRBV3-1 and TRBJ1-5): DTAVSQTPKYLVTQMGNDKSIKCEQNLGHDTMYWYKQDSKKFLKIMFSYNNKELIINETVPNRFSPKSPDKAHLNLHINSLELGDSAVYFCASSQGRGTGQPQHFGDGTRLSIL.

The chain recombines TRBV28 with TRBJ1-2; unclear D gene. The germline gives CDR1 MDHEN, CDR2 SYDVKM. V was clipped by 5 bases and J by 4 bases, with 8 bases between them. The CDR3 runs to 12 residues. Written as DNA, the CDR3 is TGTGCCAGCAGTGAAGTGTCCTATGGCTACACCTTC. Protein sequence: CASSEVSYGYTF.